The present TCR beta chain was sequenced within a study of Graves' ophthalmopathy and Graves' hyperthyroidism. Looking at the study overall: The collection of peripheral blood took place at initial diagnosis, before any treatment. Study-wide results and limits: Detection in blood was also observed for most expanded thyroid clonotypes above 0.001 frequency. The model reached approximately 67% sensitivity and roughly 72% specificity for predicting ophthalmopathy progression. The 13-signature model separated ophthalmopathy from stable hyperthyroidism at just under 90% sensitivity and nearly 83% specificity.

This clonotype was recorded only once. Its specificity is unknown. This CDR3 has 14 amino acids. V lost 7 bases and J lost 2, with 15 bases in between. The germline V gene encodes CDR1 SGDLS and CDR2 YYNGEE. Researchers took RNA transcripts and amplified TCR beta CDR3 regions from them. The first-round RT-PCR employed HTBI primers together with the Qiagen OneStep RT-PCR kit. A multiplex PCR was then performed as the second round. TCRdb redid the calling of the multiplex PCR reads with MiXCR, one entry per CDR3 protein. This sample carries over 650,000 distinct CDR3 sequences, over 40% of them seen once, and the ten largest clones take 3.3%.

This receptor was taken from an adult man with Graves' ophthalmopathy. This chain uses TRBV9 with TRBJ1-1, with D hard to call. The sample comprised peripheral blood. CDR3 sequence reads: CASSPTGYNTEAFF. The CDR3 nucleotides read TGTGCCAGCTCACCAACGGGGTATAACACTGAAGCTTTCTTT.